This TCR beta chain was recorded in a study of CD8 T cells in Susac syndrome. Whole-study context: Active disease was present in about six of the sequenced Susac syndrome patients, and remission in 8 or 9. Broader study findings: The CD4+ T cell repertoires, which came from Susac syndrome patients, showed no sign of clonal expansion.

Germline V CDR1 and CDR2: SQVTM, ANQGSEA. The CDR3 has 13 amino acids. Trimming shortened V by 4 bases and J by 5 bases, and 13 bases separated the two germline ends. About this clonotype itself: What it binds is unknown.

About 0.5 to 1 ug RNA was reverse transcribed with random hexamers. Multiplex PCR with immunoSEQ amplified the TCR beta CDR3 across 54 Vbeta and 13 Jbeta. In TCRdb, the immunoSEQ multiplex PCR reads were re-called with MiXCR into one record per CDR3 protein. The data hold 140,000 or so distinct CDR3 sequences, with 90% to 97% observed a single time. CD8+ and CD4+ T cells from blood underwent TCR beta sequencing. The chain is built from TRBV29-1 and TRBJ2-3; TRBD1 or TRBD2 may be the D gene (6 bases each). Sequenced material: CD4+ T cells from PBMCs. This TCR derives from a human donor with Susac syndrome. The CDR3 is CSVAPGAGDTQYF. Written as DNA, the CDR3 is TGCAGCGTTGCCCCGGGGGCAGGAGATACGCAGTATTTT.